The 23 T cell receptor beta chains reported below all come from one sample, sequenced in a study of blood T cell repertoires in COVID-19. TCRdb's copy holds only in-frame clones and misses some; the assay was immunoSEQ multiplex PCR. Among approximately 480,000 clones listed, approximately 86% were seen once. The sequencing sample was made of PBMCs or T cells enriched from blood (not recorded which). These receptor sequences come from a woman younger than 30 who had recovered from COVID-19.

This chain connects TRBV6-5 to TRBJ1-4, with D possibly TRBD1 on 6 matching bases. V was cut by 5 bases and J by 9 bases, with 13 bases left in between. Per the germline V gene, CDR1 is MNHEY and CDR2 is SVGAGI. The CDR3 length is 13 residues. The DNA of the CDR3 is TGTGCCAGCAGTAGCGTACAGGGTAAAAAACTGTTTTTT. Encoded protein: CASSSVQGKKLFF.

The rearrangement joins TRBV2 to TRBJ1-1; D unclear. This CDR3 has 12 residues. CDR1 is SNHLY and CDR2 is FYNNEI in the germline V gene. The V end was cut by 5 bases, the J end by 4 bases, with 8 bases between. As DNA, the CDR3 is TGTGCCAGCAGTCCGGGTAGCACTGAAGCTTTCTTT. It translates to CASSPGSTEAFF.

In its sample, this clone was seen once. For the CDR3, the DNA is TGTGCCAGTAGTATAAAGAGGGAAAAACTGTTTTTT. Translated, it gives CASSIKREKLFF. V usage is TRBV19 and J usage is TRBJ1-4; D remains unclear. This CDR3 contains 12 residues. V gave up 2 bases and J gave up 8 bases, with 6 bases separating them. Germline loops: CDR1 LNHDA, CDR2 SQIVND (reference sequence). The full variable domain, with the rest looked up from reference TRBV19 and TRBJ1-4, is DGGITQSPKYLFRKEGQNVTLSCEQNLNHDAMYWYRQDPGQGLRLIYYSQIVNDFQKGDIAEGYSVSREKKESFPLTVTSAQKNPTAFYLCASSIKREKLFFGSGTQLSVL.

The chain has TRBV7-9 and TRBJ1-2; D remains ambiguous. Trimming removed 5 bases from V and 0 bases from J, with 10 bases in between. Per germline, CDR1 SEHNR and CDR2 FQNEAQ (reference sequence). This CDR3 is 14 amino acids long. CDR3 amino acids: CASSLPPANYGYTF. The CDR3 nucleotides read TGTGCCAGCAGCCTCCCGCCAGCTAACTATGGCTACACCTTC.

The V call is TRBV7-9, the J call TRBJ2-3; D is unresolved. There are 14 residues in the CDR3. The V end lost 1 base, the J end lost 0 bases, and 5 bases lay between the germline ends. CDR1 SEHNR and CDR2 FQNEAQ come from the germline V gene (reference sequence). The DNA for the CDR3 is TGTGCCAGCAGCTTAGTTTCGAGCACAGATACGCAGTATTTT. It specifies CASSLVSSTDTQYF.

The chain has TRBV19 and TRBJ2-2, with D possibly TRBD2 on 6 matching bases. V lost 4 bases to trimming and J lost 3 bases, with 18 bases between them. The germline V gene encodes CDR1 LNHDA and CDR2 SQIVND (reference sequence). This CDR3 has 17 residues. CDR3 loop: CASSTPIGGDDTGELFF. The CDR3 nucleotides read TGTGCCAGTAGTACCCCCATAGGAGGGGACGACACCGGGGAGCTGTTTTTT.

The chain employs TRBV4-1 and TRBJ2-3, with TRBD2 identical over 10 bases. The CDR3 contains 18 residues. The ends lost 5 bases at V and 6 bases at J; junction bases unmatched: 17. CDR1 is MGHRA, CDR2 YSYEKL, per germline. CDR3 in amino acids: CASSKSIPTSGVGDTQYF. DNA for the CDR3: TGCGCCAGCAGCAAATCAATCCCTACTAGCGGGGTCGGGGATACGCAGTATTTT.

The chain joins TRBV2 to TRBJ1-3, with D unclear. The V gene's germline CDR1 is SNHLY and CDR2 FYNNEI. This CDR3 spans 14 amino acids. The V end was cut by 4 bases, the J end by 3 bases, with 10 bases between. This CDR3 reads CASSVRRDGNTIYF. The CDR3 DNA follows: TGTGCCAGCAGTGTAAGGAGAGATGGAAACACCATATATTTT.

This clone came up a few times. For the CDR3, the DNA is TGTGCCAGCAGCCCGACAGGGGTCAACCAGCCCCAGCATTTT. Translated: CASSPTGVNQPQHF. The chain carries TRBV2 and TRBJ1-5; TRBD1 agrees at 8 bases. Germline V gene lookup returns CDR1 SNHLY and CDR2 FYNNEI. The CDR3 is 14 residues long. V shed 6 bases and J 7 bases; nucleotides not matched to a gene: 8.

A few counts support this clone. J is TRBJ1-1 and V is TRBV27, with a tentative D call TRBD1 (5 bases). Trimming shortened V by 6 bases and J by 0 bases, and 17 bases separated the two germline ends. The CDR3 has 16 amino acids. The germline gives CDR1 MNHEY, CDR2 SMNVEV (reference sequence). In nucleotides, the CDR3 is TGTGCCAGCAGCCCTTGGAGGGGCCCCATGAACACTGAAGCTTTCTTT. It yields the protein CASSPWRGPMNTEAFF.

This chain uses TRBV10-2 with TRBJ1-3; D perhaps matches TRBD1 (5 bases). The CDR3 extends over 12 amino acids. The ends were cut back, 8 bases at V and 8 bases at J, with 13 bases in the middle. Germline CDR1 and CDR2: WSHSY and SAAADI. CDR3 coding DNA: TGCGCCAGCGGGTCAGGGATAGACACCATATATTTT. This sequence encodes CASGSGIDTIYF.

The rearrangement joins TRBV10-3 to TRBJ2-7; TRBD1 matches at 8 bases. Germline CDR1 is ENHRY and CDR2 is SYGVKD. V gave up 6 bases and J gave up 2 bases; unmatched junction bases: 6. The length of the CDR3 is 14 residues. CDR3 sequence reads: CAIRPGQDTYEQYF. In DNA, the CDR3 is TGTGCCATCAGGCCGGGACAGGACACCTACGAGCAGTACTTC.

V usage is TRBV11-3 and J usage is TRBJ1-1; D unresolved. V was trimmed by 0 bases and J by 1 base, leaving 9 bases between them. The CDR3 contains 15 residues. Germline V CDR1 and CDR2: SGHNT, YENEEA. The CDR3, as DNA: TGTGCCAGCAGCTTAGATTTCTCGTCGAACACTGAAGCTTTCTTT. Protein product: CASSLDFSSNTEAFF.

The CDR3 region is CAGARQAGAEAFF. Written as DNA, the CDR3 is TGTGCCGGAGCCCGACAGGCCGGCGCTGAAGCTTTCTTT. The rearrangement uses TRBV2 and TRBJ1-1, with D possibly being TRBD1 (6 bases). Per the germline V gene, CDR1 is SNHLY and CDR2 is FYNNEI. V lost 11 bases to trimming and J lost 6 bases, with 19 bases between them. The CDR3 has 13 residues.

This chain links TRBV25-1 with TRBJ1-1, with D uncertain. Germline V CDR1 and CDR2: MGHDK, SYGVNS. The CDR3 spans 17 residues. V dropped 0 bases and J dropped 1 base, with 15 bases sitting between them. The CDR3: CASSEYSSPRGNTEAFF. CDR3 DNA: TGTGCCAGCAGTGAATATTCATCCCCTCGAGGGAACACTGAAGCTTTCTTT.

This clone was detected only once. The gene calls are TRBV11-2 and TRBJ2-7; D gene ambiguous. The CDR3 has 14 amino acids. Germline loops: CDR1 SGHAT, CDR2 FQNNGV. The V end was cut by 6 bases, the J end by 4 bases, with 16 bases between. The DNA for the CDR3 is TGTGCCAGCAGTGAAAGTGAGTCGGTGTACGAGCAGTACTTC. The encoded protein is CASSESESVYEQYF.

The chain links TRBV19 to TRBJ1-1, with D perhaps matching TRBD1 (5 bases). Trimming cost V 8 bases and J 2 bases, with 15 bases left between them. CDR3 length: 14 residues. Germline CDR1 LNHDA, CDR2 SQIVND (reference sequence). The CDR3 reads CASRLSRVNTEAFF. In DNA form, the CDR3 reads TGTGCCAGTCGGCTTTCCAGGGTAAACACTGAAGCTTTCTTT.

V is TRBV2 and J is TRBJ2-1, with 13 bases that match TRBD2. The length of the CDR3 is 15 residues. The germline gives CDR1 SNHLY, CDR2 FYNNEI. The V segment lost 7 bases and the J segment 4 bases; nucleotides outside the gene matches: 4. The CDR3: CASTSTSGGYNEQFF. The CDR3, as DNA: TGTGCCAGCACCTCGACTAGCGGGGGGTACAATGAGCAGTTCTTC.

The gene calls are TRBV7-9 and TRBJ2-6; D uncertain. The germline gives CDR1 SEHNR, CDR2 FQNEAQ (reference sequence). The CDR3 has 16 residues. V lost 5 bases and J 0 bases, leaving 11 bases between the germline ends. The CDR3, as DNA: TGTGCCAGCAGCCCAAGAGTTGACTCTGGGGCCAACGTCCTGACTTTC. This sequence encodes CASSPRVDSGANVLTF.

The chain joins TRBV29-1 to TRBJ1-1, with D possibly being TRBD1 (5 bases). V shed 1 base and J shed 2 bases, with 14 bases lying between them. The CDR3 covers 15 residues. Per the germline V gene, CDR1 is SQVTM and CDR2 is ANQGSEA. CDR3 sequence: CSVEGVGGVNTEAFF. The CDR3 coding sequence is TGCAGCGTTGAAGGAGTCGGGGGGGTAAACACTGAAGCTTTCTTT.

This clone appeared a few times. This chain connects TRBV5-1 to TRBJ1-1; 8 nucleotides agree with TRBD1. The CDR3 loop spans 13 amino acids. Germline V CDR1 and CDR2: SGHRS, YFSETQ. V shed 4 bases and J 5 bases; nucleotides not matched to a gene: 4. In DNA form, the CDR3 reads TGCGCCAGCAGCCCGGACAGGGAGACTGAAGCTTTCTTT. It encodes CASSPDRETEAFF.

The V and J genes are TRBV12-3 or TRBV12-4 and TRBJ2-7, with D possibly being TRBD1 (6 bases). The V gene lost 2 bases and the J gene lost 4 bases, with 9 bases spanning the gap. This CDR3 has 13 amino acids. In nucleotides, the CDR3 is TGTGCCAGCAGTTTAATCCAGGGGTACGAGCAGTACTTC. It translates to CASSLIQGYEQYF.

This clone was seen only once. The CDR3 protein is CASSDLRVFGTEAFF. CDR3 nucleotide sequence: TGCGCCAGCAGTGACCTCAGGGTTTTCGGGACTGAAGCTTTCTTT. V usage is TRBV10-2 and J usage is TRBJ1-1; D possibly corresponds to TRBD1 (5 bases). Trimming pared 3 bases from V and 5 bases from J, leaving 16 bases between. The CDR3 covers 15 residues. Germline V gives CDR1 WSHSY, CDR2 SAAADI.